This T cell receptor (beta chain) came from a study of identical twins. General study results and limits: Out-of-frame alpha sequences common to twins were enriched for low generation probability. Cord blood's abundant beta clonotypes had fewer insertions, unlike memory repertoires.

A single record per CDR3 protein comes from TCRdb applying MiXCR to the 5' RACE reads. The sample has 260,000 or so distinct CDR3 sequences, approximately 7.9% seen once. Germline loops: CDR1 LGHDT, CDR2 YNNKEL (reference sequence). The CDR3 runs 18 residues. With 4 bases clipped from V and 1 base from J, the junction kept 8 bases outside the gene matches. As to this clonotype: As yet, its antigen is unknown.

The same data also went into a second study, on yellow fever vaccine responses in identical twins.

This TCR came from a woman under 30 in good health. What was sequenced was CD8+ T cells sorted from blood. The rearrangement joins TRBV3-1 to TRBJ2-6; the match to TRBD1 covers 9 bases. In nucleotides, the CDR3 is TGTGCCAGCAGCCCGCGGACAGGGGAGTGGTCTGGGGCCAACGTCCTGACTTTC. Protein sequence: CASSPRTGEWSGANVLTF.